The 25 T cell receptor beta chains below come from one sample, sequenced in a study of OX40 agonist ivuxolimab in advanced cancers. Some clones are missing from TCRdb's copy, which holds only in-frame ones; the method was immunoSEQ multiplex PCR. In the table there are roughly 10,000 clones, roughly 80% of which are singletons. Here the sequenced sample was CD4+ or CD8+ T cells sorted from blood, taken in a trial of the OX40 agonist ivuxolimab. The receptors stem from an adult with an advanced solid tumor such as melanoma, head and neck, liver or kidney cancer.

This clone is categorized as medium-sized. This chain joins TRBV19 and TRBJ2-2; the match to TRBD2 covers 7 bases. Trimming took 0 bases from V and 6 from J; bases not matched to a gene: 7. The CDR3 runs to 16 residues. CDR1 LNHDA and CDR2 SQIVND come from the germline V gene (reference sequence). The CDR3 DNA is TGTGCCAGTAGTATAGATGGTGCTAGCGGATCCGGGGAGCTGTTTTTT. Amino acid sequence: CASSIDGASGSGELFF.

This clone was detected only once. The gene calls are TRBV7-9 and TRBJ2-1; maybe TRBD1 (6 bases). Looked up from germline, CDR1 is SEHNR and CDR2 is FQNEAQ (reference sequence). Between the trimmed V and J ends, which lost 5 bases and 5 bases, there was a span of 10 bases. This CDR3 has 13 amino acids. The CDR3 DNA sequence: TGTGCCAGCAGCCCGGCAGGGGACAATGAGCAGTTCTTC. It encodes CASSPAGDNEQFF.

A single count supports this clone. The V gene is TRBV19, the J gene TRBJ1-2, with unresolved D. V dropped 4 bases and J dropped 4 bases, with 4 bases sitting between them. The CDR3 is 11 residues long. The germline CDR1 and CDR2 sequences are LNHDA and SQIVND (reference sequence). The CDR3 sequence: CASSRSYGYTF. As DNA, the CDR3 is TGTGCCAGTAGTAGGTCCTATGGCTACACCTTC.

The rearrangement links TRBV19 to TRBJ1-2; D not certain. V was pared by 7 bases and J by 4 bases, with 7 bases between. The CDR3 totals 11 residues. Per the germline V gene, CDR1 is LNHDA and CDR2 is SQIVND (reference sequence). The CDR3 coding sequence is TGTGCCAGTACTGACCTCTATGGCTACACCTTC. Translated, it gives CASTDLYGYTF.

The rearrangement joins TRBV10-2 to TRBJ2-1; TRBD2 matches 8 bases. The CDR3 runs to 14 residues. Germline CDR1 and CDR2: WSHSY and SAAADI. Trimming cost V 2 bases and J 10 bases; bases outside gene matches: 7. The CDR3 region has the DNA TGCGCCAGCAGTGAGAGCGGGAGAATGAACGAGCAGTTCTTC. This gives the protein CASSESGRMNEQFF.

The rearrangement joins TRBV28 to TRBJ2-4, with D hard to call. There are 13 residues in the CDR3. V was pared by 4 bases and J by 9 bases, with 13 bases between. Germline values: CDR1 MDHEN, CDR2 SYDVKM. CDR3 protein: CASSSVAVGIQYF. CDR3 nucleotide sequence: TGTGCCAGCAGTTCCGTGGCAGTCGGCATTCAGTACTTC. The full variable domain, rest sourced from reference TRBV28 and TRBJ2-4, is DVKVTQSSRYLVKRTGEKVFLECVQDMDHENMFWYRQDPGLGLRLIYFSYDVKMKEKGDIPEGYSVSREKKERFSLILESASTNQTSMYLCASSSVAVGIQYFGAGTRLSVL.

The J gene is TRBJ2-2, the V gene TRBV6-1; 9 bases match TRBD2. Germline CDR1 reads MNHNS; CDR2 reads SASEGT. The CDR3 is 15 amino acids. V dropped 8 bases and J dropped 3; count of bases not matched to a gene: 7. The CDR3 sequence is CASGEAGGYTGELFF. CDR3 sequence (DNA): TGTGCCAGCGGGGAGGCGGGAGGGTACACCGGGGAGCTGTTTTTT.

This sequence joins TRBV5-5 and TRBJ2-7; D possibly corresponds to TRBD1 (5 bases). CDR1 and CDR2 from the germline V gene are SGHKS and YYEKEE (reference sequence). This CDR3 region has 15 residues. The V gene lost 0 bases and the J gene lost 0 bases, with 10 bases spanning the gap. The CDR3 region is CASSLAPTDSYEQYF. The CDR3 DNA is TGTGCCAGCAGCTTGGCTCCGACAGACTCCTACGAGCAGTACTTC.

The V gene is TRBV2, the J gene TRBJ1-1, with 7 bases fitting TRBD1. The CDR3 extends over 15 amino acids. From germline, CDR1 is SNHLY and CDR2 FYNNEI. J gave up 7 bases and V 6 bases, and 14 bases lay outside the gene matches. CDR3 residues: CASRGEGALENEAFF. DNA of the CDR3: TGTGCCAGCAGAGGGGAGGGGGCACTAGAGAATGAAGCTTTCTTT.

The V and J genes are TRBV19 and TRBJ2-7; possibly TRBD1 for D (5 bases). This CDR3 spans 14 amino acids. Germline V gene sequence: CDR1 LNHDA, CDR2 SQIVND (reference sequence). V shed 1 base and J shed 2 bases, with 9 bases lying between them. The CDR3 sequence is CASSIGTGAYEQYF. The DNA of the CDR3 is TGTGCCAGTAGTATAGGCACAGGCGCCTACGAGCAGTACTTC.

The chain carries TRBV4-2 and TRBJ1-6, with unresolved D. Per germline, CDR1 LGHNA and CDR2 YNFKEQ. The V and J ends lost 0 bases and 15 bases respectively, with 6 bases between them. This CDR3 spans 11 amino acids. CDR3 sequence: CASSQDVILHF. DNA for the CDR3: TGTGCCAGCAGCCAAGATGTTATCCTCCACTTT.

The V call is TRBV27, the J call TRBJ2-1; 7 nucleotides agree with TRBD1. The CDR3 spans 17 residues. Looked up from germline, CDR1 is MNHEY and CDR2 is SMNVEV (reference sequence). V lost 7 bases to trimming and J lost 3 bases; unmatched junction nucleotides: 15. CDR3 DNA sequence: TGTGCCAGCACCCGGACAGGTAGCGAGTTGGGCTACAATGAGCAGTTCTTC. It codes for CASTRTGSELGYNEQFF.

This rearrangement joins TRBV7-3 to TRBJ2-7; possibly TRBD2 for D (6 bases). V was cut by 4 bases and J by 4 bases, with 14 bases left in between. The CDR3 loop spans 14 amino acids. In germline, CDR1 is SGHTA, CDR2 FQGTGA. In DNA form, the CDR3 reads TGTGCCAGCAGCTCGGGACTGGGGAAATACGAGCAGTACTTC. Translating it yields CASSSGLGKYEQYF. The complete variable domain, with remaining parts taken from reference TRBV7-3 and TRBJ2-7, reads GAGVSQTPSNKVTEKGKYVELRCDPISGHTALYWYRQSLGQGPEFLIYFQGTGAADDSGLPNDRFFAVRPEGSVSTLKIQRTERGDSAVYLCASSSGLGKYEQYFGPGTRLTVT.

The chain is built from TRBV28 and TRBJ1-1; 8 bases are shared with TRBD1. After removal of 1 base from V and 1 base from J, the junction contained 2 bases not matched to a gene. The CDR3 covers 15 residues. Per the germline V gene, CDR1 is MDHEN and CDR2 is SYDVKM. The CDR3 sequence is CASSLYQGANTEAFF. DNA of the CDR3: TGTGCCAGCAGTTTATACCAGGGGGCGAACACTGAAGCTTTCTTT.

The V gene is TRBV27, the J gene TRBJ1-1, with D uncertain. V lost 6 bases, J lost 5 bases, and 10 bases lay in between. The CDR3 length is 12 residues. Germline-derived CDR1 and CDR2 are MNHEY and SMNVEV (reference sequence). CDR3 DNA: TGTGCCAGCAGCATGGGAGGGACTGAAGCTTTCTTT. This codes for CASSMGGTEAFF.

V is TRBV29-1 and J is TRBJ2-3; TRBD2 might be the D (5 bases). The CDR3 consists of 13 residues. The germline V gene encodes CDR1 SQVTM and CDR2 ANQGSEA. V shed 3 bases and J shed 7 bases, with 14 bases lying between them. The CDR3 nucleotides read TGCAGCGTTGAGCGGGCTCCAGATTATACGCAGTATTTT. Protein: CSVERAPDYTQYF.

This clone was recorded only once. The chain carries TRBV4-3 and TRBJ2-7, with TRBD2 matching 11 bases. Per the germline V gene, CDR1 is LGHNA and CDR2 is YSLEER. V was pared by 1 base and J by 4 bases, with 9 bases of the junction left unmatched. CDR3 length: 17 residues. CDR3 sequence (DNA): TGCGCCAGCAGCCAAGCTTCTCCGGGACTAGCGGAGTACGAGCAGTACTTC. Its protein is CASSQASPGLAEYEQYF.

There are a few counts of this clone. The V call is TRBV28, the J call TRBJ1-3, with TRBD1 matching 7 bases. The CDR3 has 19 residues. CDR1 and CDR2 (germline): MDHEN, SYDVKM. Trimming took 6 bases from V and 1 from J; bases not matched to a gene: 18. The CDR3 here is CASSPYQGDFFPSGNTIYF. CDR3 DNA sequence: TGTGCCAGCAGCCCCTATCAGGGGGATTTTTTTCCGTCTGGAAACACCATATATTTT.

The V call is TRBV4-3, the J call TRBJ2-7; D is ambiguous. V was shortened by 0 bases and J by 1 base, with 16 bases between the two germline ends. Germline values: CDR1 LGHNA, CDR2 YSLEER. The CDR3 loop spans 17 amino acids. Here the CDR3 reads CASSQDVPSRFSYEQYF. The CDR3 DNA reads TGCGCCAGCAGCCAAGACGTACCAAGTAGATTTTCCTACGAGCAGTACTTC.

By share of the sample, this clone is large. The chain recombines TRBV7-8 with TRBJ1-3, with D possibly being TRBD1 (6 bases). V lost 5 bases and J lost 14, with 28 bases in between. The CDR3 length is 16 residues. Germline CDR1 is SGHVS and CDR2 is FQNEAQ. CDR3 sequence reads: CASSLSGQISIRGLYF. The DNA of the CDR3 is TGTGCCAGCAGCCTCTCTGGACAGATCTCAATAAGGGGATTATATTTT.

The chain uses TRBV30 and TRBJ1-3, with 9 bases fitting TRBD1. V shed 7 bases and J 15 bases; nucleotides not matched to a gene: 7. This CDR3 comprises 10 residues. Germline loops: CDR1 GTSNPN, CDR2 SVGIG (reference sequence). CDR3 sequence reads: CASWGDRAYF. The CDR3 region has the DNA TGTGCCTCCTGGGGGGACAGGGCATATTTT.

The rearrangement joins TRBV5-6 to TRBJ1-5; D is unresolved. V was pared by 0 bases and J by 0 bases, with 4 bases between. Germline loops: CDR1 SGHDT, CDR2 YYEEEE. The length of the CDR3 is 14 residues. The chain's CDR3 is CASSLVNSNQPQHF. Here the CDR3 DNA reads TGTGCCAGCAGCTTGGTAAATAGCAATCAGCCCCAGCATTTT.

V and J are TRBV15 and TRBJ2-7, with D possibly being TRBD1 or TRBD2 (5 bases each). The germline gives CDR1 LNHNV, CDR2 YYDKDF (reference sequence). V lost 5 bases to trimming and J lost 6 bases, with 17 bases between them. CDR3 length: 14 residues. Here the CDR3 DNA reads TGTGCCACCAGCCTTATTGGGGGTTTGGCCGAGCAGTACTTC. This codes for CATSLIGGLAEQYF.

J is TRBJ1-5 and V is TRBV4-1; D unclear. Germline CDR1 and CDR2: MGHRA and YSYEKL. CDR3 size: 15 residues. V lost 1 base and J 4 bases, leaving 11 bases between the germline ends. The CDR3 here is CASSQGVGGNQPQHF. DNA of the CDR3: TGCGCCAGCAGCCAAGGGGTGGGCGGAAATCAGCCCCAGCATTTT.

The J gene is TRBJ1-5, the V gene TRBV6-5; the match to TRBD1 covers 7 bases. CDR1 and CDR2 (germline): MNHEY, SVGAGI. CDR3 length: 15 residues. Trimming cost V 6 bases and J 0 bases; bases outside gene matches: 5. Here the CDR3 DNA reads TGTGCCAGCAGGGAGGGACAGTATAGCAATCAGCCCCAGCATTTT. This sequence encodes CASREGQYSNQPQHF.